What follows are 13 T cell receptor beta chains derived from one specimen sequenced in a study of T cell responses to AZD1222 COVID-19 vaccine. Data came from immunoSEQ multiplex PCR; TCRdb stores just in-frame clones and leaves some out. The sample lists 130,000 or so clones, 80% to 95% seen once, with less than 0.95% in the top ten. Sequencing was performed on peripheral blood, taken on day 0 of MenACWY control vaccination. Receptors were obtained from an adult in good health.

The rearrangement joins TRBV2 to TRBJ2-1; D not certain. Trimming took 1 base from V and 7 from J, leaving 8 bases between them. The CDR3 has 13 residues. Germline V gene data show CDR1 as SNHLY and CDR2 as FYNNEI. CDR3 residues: CASSEVWGNEQFF. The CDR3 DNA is TGTGCCAGCAGTGAAGTTTGGGGTAATGAGCAGTTCTTC.

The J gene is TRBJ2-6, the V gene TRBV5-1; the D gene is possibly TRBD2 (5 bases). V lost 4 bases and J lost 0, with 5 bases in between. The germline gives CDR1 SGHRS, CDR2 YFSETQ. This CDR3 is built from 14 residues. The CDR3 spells CASSLASGANVLTF. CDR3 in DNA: TGCGCCAGCAGCCTAGCCTCTGGGGCCAACGTCCTGACTTTC.

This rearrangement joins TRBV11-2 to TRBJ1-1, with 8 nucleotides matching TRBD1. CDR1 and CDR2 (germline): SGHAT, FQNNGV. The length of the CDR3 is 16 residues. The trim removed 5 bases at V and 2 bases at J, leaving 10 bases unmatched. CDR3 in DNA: TGTGCCAGCAGCCTTAACAGGGGGAACGCTAACACTGAAGCTTTCTTT. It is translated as CASSLNRGNANTEAFF.

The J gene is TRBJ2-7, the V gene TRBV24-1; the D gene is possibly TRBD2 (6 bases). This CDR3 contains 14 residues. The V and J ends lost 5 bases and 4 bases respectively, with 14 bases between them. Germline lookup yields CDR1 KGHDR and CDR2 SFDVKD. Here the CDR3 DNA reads TGTGCCACCAGTGTGGAGCGGGCATCTTACGAGCAGTACTTC. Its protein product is CATSVERASYEQYF.

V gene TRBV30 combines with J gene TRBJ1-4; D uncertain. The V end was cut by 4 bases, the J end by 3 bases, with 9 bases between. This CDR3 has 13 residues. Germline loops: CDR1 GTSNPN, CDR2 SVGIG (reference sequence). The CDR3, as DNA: TGTGCCTGGAACTGGGCACCTAATGAAAAACTGTTTTTT. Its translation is CAWNWAPNEKLFF.

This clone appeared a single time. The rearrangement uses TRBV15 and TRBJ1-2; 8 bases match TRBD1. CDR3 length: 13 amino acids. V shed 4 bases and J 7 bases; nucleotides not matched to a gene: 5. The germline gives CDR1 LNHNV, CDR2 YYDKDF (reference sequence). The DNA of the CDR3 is TGTGCCACCAGCACCGCCACAGGGGGTGGCTACACCTTC. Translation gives CATSTATGGGYTF.

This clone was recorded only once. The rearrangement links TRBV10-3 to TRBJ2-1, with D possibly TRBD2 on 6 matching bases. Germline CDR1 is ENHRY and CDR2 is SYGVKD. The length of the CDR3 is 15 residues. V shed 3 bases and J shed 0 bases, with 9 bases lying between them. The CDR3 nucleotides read TGTGCCATCAGTGAACGGGACTCCTCCTACAATGAGCAGTTCTTC. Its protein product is CAISERDSSYNEQFF.

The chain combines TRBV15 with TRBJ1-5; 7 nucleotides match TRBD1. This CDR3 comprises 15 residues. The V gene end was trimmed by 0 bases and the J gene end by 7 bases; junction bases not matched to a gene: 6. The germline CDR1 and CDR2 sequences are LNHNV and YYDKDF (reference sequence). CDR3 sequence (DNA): TGTGCCACCAGCAGAGATCAGACAGGGTACCAGCCCCAGCATTTT. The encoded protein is CATSRDQTGYQPQHF.

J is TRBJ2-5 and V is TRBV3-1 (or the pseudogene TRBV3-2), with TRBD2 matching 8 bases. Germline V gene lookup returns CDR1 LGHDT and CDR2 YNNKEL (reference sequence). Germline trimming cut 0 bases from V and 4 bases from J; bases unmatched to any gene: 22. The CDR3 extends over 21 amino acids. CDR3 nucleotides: TGTGCCAGCAGCCAAGAGCCTGGGTTTGGGAGGGTAGCGGGGATCATAGAGACCCAGTACTTC. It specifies CASSQEPGFGRVAGIIETQYF.

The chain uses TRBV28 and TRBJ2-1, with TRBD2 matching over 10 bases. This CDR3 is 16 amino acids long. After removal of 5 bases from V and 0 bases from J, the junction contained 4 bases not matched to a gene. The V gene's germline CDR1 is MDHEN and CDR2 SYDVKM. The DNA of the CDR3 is TGTGCCAGCAGTCACTCTAGCGGGAGCTCCTACAATGAGCAGTTCTTC. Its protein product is CASSHSSGSSYNEQFF.

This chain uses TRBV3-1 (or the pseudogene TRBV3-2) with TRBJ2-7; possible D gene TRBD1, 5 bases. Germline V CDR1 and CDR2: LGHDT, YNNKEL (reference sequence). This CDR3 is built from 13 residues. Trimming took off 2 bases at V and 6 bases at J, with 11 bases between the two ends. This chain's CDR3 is CASSQMQGREQYF. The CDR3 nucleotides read TGTGCCAGCAGCCAAATGCAGGGTCGCGAGCAGTACTTC.

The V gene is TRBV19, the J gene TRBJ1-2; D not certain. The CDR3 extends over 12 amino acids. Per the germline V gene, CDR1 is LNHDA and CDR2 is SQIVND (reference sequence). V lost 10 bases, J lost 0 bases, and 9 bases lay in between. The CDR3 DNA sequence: TGTGCCACCAGTCCATCTAACTATGGCTACACCTTC. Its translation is CATSPSNYGYTF. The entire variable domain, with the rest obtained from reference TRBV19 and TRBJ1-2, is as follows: DGGITQSPKYLFRKEGQNVTLSCEQNLNHDAMYWYRQDPGQGLRLIYYSQIVNDFQKGDIAEGYSVSREKKESFPLTVTSAQKNPTAFYLCATSPSNYGYTFGSGTRLTVV.

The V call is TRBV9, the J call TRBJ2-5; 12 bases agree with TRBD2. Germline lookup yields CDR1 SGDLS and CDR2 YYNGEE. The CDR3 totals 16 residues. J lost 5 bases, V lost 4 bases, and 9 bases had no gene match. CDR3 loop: CASSLGLAGHRETQYF. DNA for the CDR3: TGTGCCAGCAGCCTCGGACTAGCGGGGCATAGGGAGACCCAGTACTTC.